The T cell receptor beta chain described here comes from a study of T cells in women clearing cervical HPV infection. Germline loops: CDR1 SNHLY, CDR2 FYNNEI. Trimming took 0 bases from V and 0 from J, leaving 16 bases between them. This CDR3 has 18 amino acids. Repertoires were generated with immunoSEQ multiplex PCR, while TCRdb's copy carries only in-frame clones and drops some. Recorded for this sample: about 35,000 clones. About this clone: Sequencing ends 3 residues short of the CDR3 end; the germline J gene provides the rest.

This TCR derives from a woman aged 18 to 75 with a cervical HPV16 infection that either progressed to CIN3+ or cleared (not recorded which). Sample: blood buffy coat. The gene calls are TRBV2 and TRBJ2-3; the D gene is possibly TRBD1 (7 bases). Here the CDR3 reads CASSEAVLRGTSTDTQYF. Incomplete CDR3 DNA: TGTGCCAGCAGTGAAGCGGTTCTCAGGGGGACTAGCACAGATACG.